This T cell receptor beta chain was observed in a study of identical twins (dated by TCRdb to 2016 to 2017). Concerning the study at large: TCR alpha and beta repertoires from monozygotic twins, unrelated adults of various ages and cord blood were deep-sequenced to test whether fetal clonotypes persist. To rule out contamination, the twin experiments were replicated at different times with different library preparation protocols. Points the paper makes about the study in general: Because the same donors could not be followed over many years, conclusions were based on cross-sectional statistical analysis. In beta out-of-frame sequences, excess twin sharing was weaker, because having fewer shared sequences lowered the signal-to-noise ratio. Abundant cord blood beta clonotypes carried fewer insertions; young adult naive repertoires showed a weaker similar trend, while memory repertoires showed none. Out-of-frame TCR alpha sequences shared between twins showed an excess of low generation-probability sequences compared with coincidental sharing between unrelated individuals. In monozygotic twins, out-of-frame TCR alpha sharing was systematically underestimated by recombination models, although the models agreed with sharing between unrelated individuals. Invariant T cells such as MAIT and iNKT could partly confound zero-insertion analyses, although diverse VJ usage argued against such confounding for most clonotypes.

To prepare the library, 5' RACE was applied. Sequencing took place on an Illumina HiSeq 2000. A universal primer binding site was introduced by template switching, and a unique molecular identifier was present in the final cDNA, enabling accurate counting of TCR cDNA molecules. Specific primers in the conserved constant-segment region were used to synthesize first-strand cDNA for the TCR alpha and beta chains. To control for contamination, each cDNA library was double barcoded with a SMART-Mk sample barcode plus Illumina barcodes. Two successive PCR steps introduced TruSeq adapter sequences along with Illumina sample barcodes. TCR alpha and beta cDNA libraries were sequenced on the Illumina HiSeq platform with custom primers. The original pipeline was this. MiGEC was used to process raw reads and extract unique molecular identifiers, and MiXCR was used to find CDR3 positions. For each individual, recombination models were inferred using an EM algorithm with the repgenHMM and IGoR tools. Shared clonotype analysis was performed with the tcR package in R, normalizing sharing by the product of cloneset sizes. Out-of-frame nonproductive sequences were analyzed to study raw recombination free of thymic and clonal selection effects. In-frame beta chains were kept once TCRdb had trimmed the public reads at Q25 with fastp and called clones with MiXCR. Each entry is one CDR3 protein sequence, shown with its most common DNA and genes. TCRdb's processing, not the authors', yielded these V and J calls. The sample data list some 1,700,000 distinct CDR3 sequences, and under 35% of these were observed just once. The top ten clonotypes cover about 0.27% of the sample.

Every donor was a healthy Caucasian. For this clonotype: Its antigen is currently not known. It has no much larger one-base neighbor in the sample; base qualities were not kept.

The sample taken for sequencing was cord blood. The origin of this receptor is a newborn girl in good health.

The CDR3 is CASARRPYNEQFF. The DNA sequence reads TGTGCCAGTGCAAGACGGCCGTACAATGAGCAGTTCTTC. The receptor chain draws on TRBV19 and TRBJ2-1; no D gene call is confident. CDR1 and CDR2 (LNHDA, SQIVND) derive from the germline V gene (reference sequence). The CDR3 runs 13 residues from the cysteine to the phenylalanine. Only the CDR3 portion is preserved as DNA: 39 bases, with reading frame beginning at the first base. The V end loses 8 bases and the J end loses 4 bases, and a stretch of 12 bases separates them.